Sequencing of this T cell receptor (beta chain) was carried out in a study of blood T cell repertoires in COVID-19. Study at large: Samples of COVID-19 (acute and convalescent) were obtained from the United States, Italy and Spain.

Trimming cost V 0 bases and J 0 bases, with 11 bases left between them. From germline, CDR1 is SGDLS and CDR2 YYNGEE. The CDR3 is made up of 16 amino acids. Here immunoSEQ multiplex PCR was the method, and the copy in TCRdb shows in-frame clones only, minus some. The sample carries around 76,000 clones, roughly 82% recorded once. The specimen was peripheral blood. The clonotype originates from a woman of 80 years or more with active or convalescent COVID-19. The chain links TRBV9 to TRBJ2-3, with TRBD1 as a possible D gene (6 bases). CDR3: CASSVGAGASTDTQYF. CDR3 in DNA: TGTGCCAGCAGCGTAGGTGCAGGGGCCAGCACAGATACGCAGTATTTT.